This TCR beta chain was recorded in a study of CD8+ T cells in alopecia areata. General study results and limits: Sharing of TCRs across patients appeared less clear than in mice, possibly for HLA-related reasons. Scalp specimens additionally yield sequences from normal skin's resident alphabeta T cells.

This CDR3 contains 14 residues. Germline CDR1 is ENHRY and CDR2 is SYGVKD. Trimming at V came to 10 bases and at J to 2 bases, leaving 3 bases not matched to a gene. From PBMCs, CD4+ and CD8+ T cells were sorted. cDNA serving as the sequencing template came from extracted, reverse transcribed RNA. Profiling relied on immunoSEQ multiplex PCR, and the TCRdb table lists in-frame clones only, not all of them. The table has 110,000 or so clones, less than 80% seen once. On this clone itself: What it binds is not known.

Input material: CD4+ T cells sorted from blood. The V and J genes are TRBV10-3 and TRBJ2-1; 12 bases match TRBD2. This sequence originates from a human donor in good health. The CDR3, as DNA: TGTGCCACAGGACTAGCGGGGACCTACAATGAGCAGTTCTTC. It translates to CATGLAGTYNEQFF.